This T cell receptor beta chain was observed in a study of cytomegalovirus exposure and HLA in healthy donors. As for the study in general: A subsequent analysis reported that the 100 to 150 validation repertoires were produced on the same platform that had also been used for the 600 to 800 first-cohort repertoires.

Produced via immunoSEQ multiplex PCR; TCRdb's table is partial and in-frame only. The sample includes some 120,000 clones, roughly nine tenths seen only once; the top ten take 1.5% to 2%. CDR1 and CDR2 from the germline V gene are LNHDA and SQIVND (reference sequence). V was pared by 1 base and J by 1 base, with 1 base of the junction left unmatched. This CDR3 has 15 residues. General study findings and limits: Among TCR sequences, most were rare, though some public TCRs appeared in many donors.

A remark on this clone: Its antigen is unknown.

The sample was PBMCs. The chain joins TRBV19 to TRBJ2-1; the match to TRBD1 covers 7 bases. This receptor was identified in a woman between 18 and 29 years old in good health and CMV-seronegative. CDR3 sequence reads: CASSIGDSSYNEQFF. The CDR3 DNA sequence: TGTGCCAGTAGTATAGGGGACAGTTCCTACAATGAGCAGTTCTTC.